This entry lists 12 T cell receptor beta chains sequenced from one sample in a study of blood T cell repertoires in COVID-19. Assay used: immunoSEQ multiplex PCR; TCRdb lists only in-frame clones, some missing. The data show 100,000 or so clones, 81% seen once. Sequences were obtained from peripheral blood. The receptors derive from a woman in her 70s with acute or convalescent COVID-19.

This rearrangement joins TRBV5-1 to TRBJ1-3; 9 bases match TRBD1. The CDR3 length is 18 residues. V shed 0 bases and J 0 bases; nucleotides not matched to a gene: 7. Germline lookup yields CDR1 SGHRS and CDR2 YFSETQ. CDR3 DNA: TGCGCCAGCAGCTTGGACGGGACAGGGAGAATCTCTGGAAACACCATATATTTT. Translation gives CASSLDGTGRISGNTIYF.

The chain employs TRBV6-5 and TRBJ1-1; D unresolved. V dropped 6 bases and J dropped 0 bases, with 8 bases sitting between them. Germline assignment: CDR1 MNHEY and CDR2 SVGAGI. The CDR3 contains 13 residues. The CDR3 loop reads CASSQNMNTEAFF. Here the CDR3 DNA reads TGTGCCAGCAGCCAGAACATGAACACTGAAGCTTTCTTT.

This clone has only one observation. The rearrangement joins TRBV4-2 to TRBJ2-5, with 7 bases identical to TRBD2. Germline-derived CDR1 and CDR2 are LGHNA and YNFKEQ. The junction had 16 bases not matched to a gene; V was cut back by 5 bases and J by 7 bases. The CDR3 extends over 16 amino acids. DNA for the CDR3: TGTGCCAGCAGCATGGCGGCCCAAAGCGGGGCTGGGACCCAGTACTTC. This translates into CASSMAAQSGAGTQYF.

Regarding this clone: The junction does not match germline at one end; this may be a read error. The gene calls are TRBV20-1 and TRBJ1-4; tentatively, D is TRBD1 (5 bases). The CDR3 sequence is 10 residues long. The germline V gene has CDR1 DFQATT and CDR2 SNEGSKA (reference sequence). The CDR3 here is CTGWGGTGTF. The CDR3 region has the DNA TGCACCGGATGGGGAGGGACCGGGACTTTT.

V is TRBV4-3 and J is TRBJ2-3; 11 bases agree with TRBD2. The V gene end was trimmed by 2 bases and the J gene end by 2 bases; junction bases not matched to a gene: 6. The CDR3 has 17 amino acids. From germline, CDR1 is LGHNA and CDR2 YSLEER. CDR3 sequence: CASSQSPGLAVTDTQYF. The CDR3 bases are TGCGCCAGCAGCCAATCTCCGGGACTAGCGGTCACAGATACGCAGTATTTT.

The rearrangement uses TRBV5-1 and TRBJ2-7; 8 bases line up with TRBD1. The CDR3 has 14 amino acids. Germline trimming cut 0 bases from V and 5 bases from J; bases unmatched to any gene: 4. Germline-derived CDR1 and CDR2 are SGHRS and YFSETQ. The CDR3 DNA reads TGCGCCAGCAGCTTGGGTACAGGGGGAAACGAGCAGTACTTC. This gives the protein CASSLGTGGNEQYF.

The V gene is TRBV5-4, the J gene TRBJ1-2, with unresolved D. This CDR3 is built from 15 residues. Germline CDR1 SGHNT, CDR2 YYREEE (reference sequence). Deletions cut 1 base from V and 2 bases from J, with 12 bases between. Written as DNA, the CDR3 is TGTGCCAGCAGCTTGTTCGGCAGGCCGAACTATGGCTACACCTTC. Translating it yields CASSLFGRPNYGYTF.

The chain employs TRBV2 and TRBJ2-1, with D possibly TRBD2 on 5 matching bases. Trimming cost V 6 bases and J 8 bases, with 23 bases left between them. This CDR3 spans 16 amino acids. In germline, CDR1 is SNHLY, CDR2 FYNNEI. CDR3 sequence (DNA): TGTGCCAGCAGGCCCACTAGTATTCCCAGGTTCCATGAGCAGTTCTTC. It is translated as CASRPTSIPRFHEQFF.

This chain connects TRBV28 to TRBJ2-1; possibly TRBD1 for D (6 bases). This CDR3 is built from 15 residues. Trimming left V 5 bases short and J 9 bases short, with 20 bases between. The germline V gene has CDR1 MDHEN and CDR2 SYDVKM. CDR3 nucleotides: TGTGCCAGCAGTGCCATCTTCGGACAAGGGGGTGAGCAGTTCTTC. Translating gives CASSAIFGQGGEQFF.

In this sample, this clone turned up once. The V call is TRBV11-2, the J call TRBJ2-7; 8 bases align to TRBD2. The germline V gene has CDR1 SGHAT and CDR2 FQNNGV. Trimming took 5 bases from V and 4 from J; bases not matched to a gene: 10. There are 15 residues in the CDR3. The chain's CDR3 is CASSPRGGAWYEQYF. In nucleotides, the CDR3 is TGTGCCAGCAGCCCTCGGGGGGGAGCATGGTACGAGCAGTACTTC. The full variable domain, its missing parts supplied by reference TRBV11-2 and TRBJ2-7, is EAGVAQSPRYKIIEKRQSVAFWCNPISGHATLYWYQQILGQGPKLLIQFQNNGVVDDSQLPKDRFSAERLKGVDSTLKIQPAKLEDSAVYLCASSPRGGAWYEQYFGPGTRLTVT.

The J gene is TRBJ2-2, the V gene TRBV19; D ambiguous. V was clipped by 3 bases and J by 0 bases, with 8 bases between them. Germline lookup yields CDR1 LNHDA and CDR2 SQIVND (reference sequence). The CDR3 has 15 amino acids. This CDR3 is CASSILAANTGELFF. The DNA of the CDR3 is TGTGCCAGTAGTATTCTGGCGGCGAACACCGGGGAGCTGTTTTTT.

The J gene is TRBJ1-5, the V gene TRBV10-3; a possible D gene is TRBD1 (5 bases). The CDR3 consists of 15 residues. Germline V lookup: CDR1 ENHRY, CDR2 SYGVKD. Trimming took off 0 bases at V and 9 bases at J, with 15 bases between the two ends. The CDR3 nucleotides read TGTGCCATCAGTGAGTCTCAGGCAGGTCAGGGGCCCCAGCATTTT. Protein sequence: CAISESQAGQGPQHF.